This TCR beta chain comes out of a study of blood T cells in healthy people across ages. General study findings and limits: Possibly, changes in expanded clonotypes were confounded because donor CMV status was unknown. Naive T cell percentage showed a strong correlation with the diversity of TCR beta.

Points on this clonotype: Its antigen is undetermined.

The CDR3 totals 17 residues. CDR1 SEHNR and CDR2 FQNEAQ come from the germline V gene (reference sequence). V lost 6 bases and J lost 0, with 18 bases in between. The second PCR ran roughly 6 to 12 cycles with a sample-barcoded 5' primer and J-beta primers. TCRdb processed the 5' RACE reads anew with MiXCR; each CDR3 protein has one entry. Here the sample spans 750,000 to 850,000 distinct CDR3 sequences, roughly 25% being singletons. The sample was also reused in another study, on T cells of mothers and their children. As that report states: The whole RNA yield was converted to cDNA, roughly 1.5 ug per 15 ul. Pairs that are related and pairs that are unrelated have TCR recombination output shaped similarly by thymic selection.

The source of this sequence is a boy younger than 18 in good health. This chain uses TRBV7-9 with TRBJ2-1; D might be TRBD2 (5 bases). The sequenced material came from blood. CDR3 amino acids: CASRIDPGISSYNEQFF. CDR3 in DNA: TGTGCCAGCAGAATTGACCCCGGGATCAGCTCCTACAATGAGCAGTTCTTC.